This entry describes one TCR beta chain. Its antigen is as yet unknown. This record comes from a study of cytomegalovirus exposure and HLA in healthy donors. Study summary: The 120 or so validation repertoires were reported in a later analysis to have been generated on the same platform as the roughly 700 first-cohort repertoires.

Points from the study as a whole: CMV antigen specificity was confirmed in vitro for a few CMV-associated chains.

Germline V gives CDR1 MNHEY, CDR2 SVGAGI. V shed 5 bases and J 4 bases; nucleotides not matched to a gene: 3. The CDR3 is 15 residues long. Sequencing used immunoSEQ multiplex PCR; TCRdb keeps in-frame clones, though not all of them. The sample has around 160,000 clones, around nine tenths seen once. The sequence was collected from a man between 18 and 29 years old in good health and CMV-seronegative. V and J are TRBV6-5 and TRBJ2-1, with 12 bases identical to TRBD2. Specimen: PBMCs. The DNA for the CDR3 is TGTGCCAGCAGTAACGGACTAGCGGGGTACAATGAGCAGTTCTTC. It specifies CASSNGLAGYNEQFF.